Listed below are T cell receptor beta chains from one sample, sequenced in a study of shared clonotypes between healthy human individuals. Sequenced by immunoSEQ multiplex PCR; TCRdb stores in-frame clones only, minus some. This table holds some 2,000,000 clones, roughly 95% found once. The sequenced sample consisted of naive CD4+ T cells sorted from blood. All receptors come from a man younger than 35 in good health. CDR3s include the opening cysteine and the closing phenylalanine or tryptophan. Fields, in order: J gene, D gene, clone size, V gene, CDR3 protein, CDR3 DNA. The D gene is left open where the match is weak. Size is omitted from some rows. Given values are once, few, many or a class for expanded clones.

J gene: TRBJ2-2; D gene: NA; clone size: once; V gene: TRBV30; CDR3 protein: CAFLPRGTGELFF; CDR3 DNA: TGTGCCTTCCTCCCGCGGGGCACCGGGGAGCTGTTTTTT
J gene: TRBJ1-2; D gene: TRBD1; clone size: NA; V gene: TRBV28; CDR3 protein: CASRANRQGSGYTF; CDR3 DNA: TGTGCCAGCAGAGCAAATAGACAGGGGTCCGGCTACACCTTC
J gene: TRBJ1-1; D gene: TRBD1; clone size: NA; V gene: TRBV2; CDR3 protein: CASAGQGGNTEAFF; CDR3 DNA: TGTGCCAGCGCAGGACAGGGCGGGAACACTGAAGCTTTCTTT
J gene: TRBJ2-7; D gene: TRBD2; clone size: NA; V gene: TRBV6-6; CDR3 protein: CASRTSGSNSYEQYF; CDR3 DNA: TGTGCCAGCAGAACTAGCGGGAGTAATTCATACGAGCAGTACTTC
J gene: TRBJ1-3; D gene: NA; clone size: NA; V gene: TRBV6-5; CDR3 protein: CASQQVSGNTIYF; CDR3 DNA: TGTGCCAGCCAACAGGTCTCTGGAAACACCATATATTTT
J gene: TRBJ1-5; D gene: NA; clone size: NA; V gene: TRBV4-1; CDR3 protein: CASSQASGNQPQHF; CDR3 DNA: TGCGCCAGCAGCCAAGCCTCGGGCAATCAGCCCCAGCATTTT
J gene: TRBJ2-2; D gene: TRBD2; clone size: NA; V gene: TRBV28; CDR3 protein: CATTGSSGRTGELFF; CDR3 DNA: TGTGCCACCACGGGTTCGAGCGGGAGAACCGGGGAGCTGTTTTTT
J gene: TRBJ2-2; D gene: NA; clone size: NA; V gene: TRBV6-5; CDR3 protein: CASSPRGVTGELFF; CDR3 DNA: TGTGCCAGCAGCCCCCGCGGGGTCACCGGGGAGCTGTTTTTT
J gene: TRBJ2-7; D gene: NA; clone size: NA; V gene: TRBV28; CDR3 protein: CASSSSPTGYEQYF; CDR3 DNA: TGTGCCAGCAGTTCCAGCCCCACAGGGTACGAGCAGTACTTC
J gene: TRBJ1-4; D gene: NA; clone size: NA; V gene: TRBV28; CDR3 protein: CASRSTEQNEKLFF; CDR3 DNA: TGTGCCAGCAGATCTACCGAACAGAATGAAAAACTGTTTTTT
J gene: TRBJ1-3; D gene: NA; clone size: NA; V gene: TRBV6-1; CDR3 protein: CASSEPGGGGTGNTIYF; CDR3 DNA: TGTGCCAGCAGTGAACCGGGTGGGGGAGGAACTGGAAACACCATATATTTT
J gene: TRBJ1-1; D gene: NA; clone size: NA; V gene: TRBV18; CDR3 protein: CASSPPANTEAFF; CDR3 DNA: TGTGCCAGCTCACCACCGGCTAACACTGAAGCTTTCTTT
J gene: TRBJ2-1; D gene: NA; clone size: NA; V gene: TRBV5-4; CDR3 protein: CASSSPVYNEQFF; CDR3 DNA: TGTGCCAGCAGCTCACCTGTCTACAATGAGCAGTTCTTC
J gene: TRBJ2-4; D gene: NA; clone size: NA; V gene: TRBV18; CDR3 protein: CASSSGTDLDWIQYF; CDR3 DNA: TGTGCCAGCAGCTCCGGGACGGACCTGGACTGGATTCAGTACTTC
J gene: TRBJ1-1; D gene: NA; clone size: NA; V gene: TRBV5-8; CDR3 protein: CASSRGKGWGTEAFF; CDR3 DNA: TGTGCCAGCAGCCGCGGTAAGGGCTGGGGCACTGAAGCTTTCTTT
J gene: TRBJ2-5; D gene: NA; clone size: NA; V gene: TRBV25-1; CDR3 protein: CASSSWTGSQETQYF; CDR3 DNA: TGTGCCAGCAGTTCTTGGACGGGGTCCCAAGAGACCCAGTACTTC
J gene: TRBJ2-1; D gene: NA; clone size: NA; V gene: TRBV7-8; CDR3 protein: CASSLGLVTVEKLVNEQFF; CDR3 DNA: TGTGCCAGCAGCTTAGGGTTGGTTACAGTGGAAAAGTTGGTTAATGAGCAGTTCTTC
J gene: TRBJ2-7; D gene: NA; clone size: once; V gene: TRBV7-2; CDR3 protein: CASSFSRQSSYEQYF; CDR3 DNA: TGTGCCAGCAGCTTTTCCCGACAGAGCTCCTACGAGCAGTACTTC
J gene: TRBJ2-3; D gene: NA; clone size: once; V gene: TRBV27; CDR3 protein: CASSLRVRADTQYF; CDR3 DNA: TGTGCCAGCAGTTTGAGGGTCAGGGCAGATACGCAGTATTTT
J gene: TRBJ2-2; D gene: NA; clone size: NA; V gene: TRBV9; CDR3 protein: CASSGAGGSGNTGELFF; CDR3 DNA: TGTGCCAGCAGCGGAGCTGGTGGTAGCGGGAACACCGGGGAGCTGTTTTTT
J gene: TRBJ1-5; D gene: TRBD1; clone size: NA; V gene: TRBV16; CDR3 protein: CASSQSAGTVSQPQHF; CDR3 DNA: TGTGCCAGCAGCCAATCGGCAGGGACAGTTAGTCAGCCCCAGCATTTT
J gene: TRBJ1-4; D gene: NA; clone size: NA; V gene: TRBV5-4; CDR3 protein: CASSVRQREKLFF; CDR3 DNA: TGTGCCAGCAGCGTCCGACAGCGGGAAAAACTGTTTTTT
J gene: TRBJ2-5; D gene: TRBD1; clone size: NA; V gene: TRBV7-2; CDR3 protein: CASSPKQGGEETQYF; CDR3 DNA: TGTGCCAGCAGCCCGAAACAGGGGGGTGAGGAGACCCAGTACTTC
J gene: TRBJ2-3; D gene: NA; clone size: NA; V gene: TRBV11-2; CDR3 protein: CASSLGSVGTDTQYF; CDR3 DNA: TGTGCCAGCAGCTTAGGTTCGGTCGGCACAGATACGCAGTATTTT
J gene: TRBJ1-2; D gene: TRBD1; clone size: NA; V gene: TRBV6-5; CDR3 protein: CASRGQDYGYTF; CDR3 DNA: TGTGCCAGCAGGGGACAGGACTATGGCTACACCTTC
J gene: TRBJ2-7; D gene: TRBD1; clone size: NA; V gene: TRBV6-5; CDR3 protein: CASSRDRLSSYEQYF; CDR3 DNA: TGTGCCAGCAGTAGGGACAGGTTGAGCTCCTACGAGCAGTACTTC
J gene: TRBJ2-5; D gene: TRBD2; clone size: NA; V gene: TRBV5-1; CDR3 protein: CASSPSGIGETQYF; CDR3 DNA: TGCGCCAGCAGCCCTAGCGGGATCGGGGAGACCCAGTACTTC
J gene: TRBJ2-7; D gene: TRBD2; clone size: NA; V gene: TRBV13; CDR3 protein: CASSLGGSGRAIAGEQYF; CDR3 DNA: TGTGCCAGCAGCTTAGGCGGTAGCGGGAGGGCGATTGCGGGCGAGCAGTACTTC
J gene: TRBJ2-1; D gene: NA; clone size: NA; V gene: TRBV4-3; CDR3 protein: CASSQVRPSNEQFF; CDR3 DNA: TGCGCCAGCAGCCAAGTGCGGCCTAGCAATGAGCAGTTCTTC
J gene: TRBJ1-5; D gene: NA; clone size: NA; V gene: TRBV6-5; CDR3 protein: CASSFKTPSNQPQHF; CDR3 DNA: TGTGCCAGCAGCTTCAAGACTCCTAGCAATCAGCCCCAGCATTTT
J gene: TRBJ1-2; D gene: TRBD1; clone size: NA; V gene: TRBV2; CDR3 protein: CASRGPTGGLLVYGYTF; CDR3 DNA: TGTGCCAGCAGGGGGCCCACAGGGGGATTGCTTGTCTATGGCTACACCTTC
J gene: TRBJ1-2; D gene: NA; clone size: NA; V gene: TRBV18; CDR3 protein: CASSAGEGLYGYTF; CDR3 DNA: TGTGCCAGCTCCGCCGGGGAGGGCCTCTATGGCTACACCTTC
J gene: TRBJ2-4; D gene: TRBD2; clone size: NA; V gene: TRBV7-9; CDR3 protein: CASSEPLAGKAKNIQYF; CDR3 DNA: TGTGCCAGCAGCGAACCACTAGCGGGGAAAGCCAAAAACATTCAGTACTTC
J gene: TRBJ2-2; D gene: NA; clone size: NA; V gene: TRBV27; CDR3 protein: CASSRPGLSTGELFF; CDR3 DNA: TGTGCCAGCAGTAGGCCGGGTCTGAGCACCGGGGAGCTGTTTTTT
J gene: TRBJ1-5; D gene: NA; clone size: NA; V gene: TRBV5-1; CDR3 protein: CASSLTGNQPQHF; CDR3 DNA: TGCGCCAGCAGCTTGACAGGGAATCAGCCCCAGCATTTT
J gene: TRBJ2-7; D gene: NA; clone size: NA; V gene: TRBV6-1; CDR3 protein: CASSEQGSYEQYF; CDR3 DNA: TGTGCCAGCAGTGAACAGGGCTCCTACGAGCAGTACTTC
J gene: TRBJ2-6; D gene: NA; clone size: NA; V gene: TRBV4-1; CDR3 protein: CASSQEGLSGANVLTF; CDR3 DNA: TGCGCCAGCAGCCAAGAGGGGCTCTCTGGGGCCAACGTCCTGACTTTC
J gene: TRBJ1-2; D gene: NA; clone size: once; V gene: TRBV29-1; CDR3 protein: CSVLSSGDYGYTF; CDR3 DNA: TGCAGCGTATTGTCGTCGGGGGACTATGGCTACACCTTC
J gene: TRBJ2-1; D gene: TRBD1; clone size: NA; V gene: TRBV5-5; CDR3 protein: CASSPGVGGREQFF; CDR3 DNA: TGTGCCAGCAGCCCAGGTGTAGGGGGCCGTGAGCAGTTCTTC
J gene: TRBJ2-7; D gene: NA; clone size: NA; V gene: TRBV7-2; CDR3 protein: CASSFGLISYEQYF; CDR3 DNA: TGTGCCAGCAGCTTCGGACTGATTTCCTACGAGCAGTACTTC
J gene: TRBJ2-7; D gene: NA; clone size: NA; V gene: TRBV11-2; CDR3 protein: CASSSTGGSYEQYF; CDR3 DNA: TGTGCCAGCAGCTCCACCGGGGGATCCTACGAGCAGTACTTC
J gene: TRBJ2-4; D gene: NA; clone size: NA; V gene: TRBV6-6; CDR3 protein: CASSQGGGKNIQYF; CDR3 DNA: TGTGCCAGCAGTCAGGGTGGGGGCAAAAACATTCAGTACTTC
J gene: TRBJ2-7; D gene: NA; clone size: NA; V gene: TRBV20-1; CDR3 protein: CSASYNYEQYF; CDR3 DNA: TGCAGTGCTTCCTATAACTACGAGCAGTACTTC
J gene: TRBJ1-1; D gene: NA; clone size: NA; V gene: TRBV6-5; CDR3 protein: CASSYSPVYTEAFF; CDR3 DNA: TGTGCCAGCAGTTACTCGCCAGTTTACACTGAAGCTTTCTTT